This TCR beta chain derives from a study of T-cell reconstitution after alpha-beta-depleted transplantation in children. Study results and limitations: When one year had passed after transplant, most T-cell counts and diversity came from newly produced T cells. There were reportedly several hundred expanded graft clones from which alpha-beta T cells came about two months after transplant. There were some patients whose high TCRbeta diversity at day 60 came from surviving recipient T cells and thymic progenitors.

This clonotype has at least ten counts. The antigen is unknown. TCRbeta library construction was performed incorporating unique molecular identifiers. TCRdb redid the calling of the PCR reads with MiXCR, one entry per CDR3 protein. The repertoire holds 200,000 or so distinct CDR3 sequences, with 6.3% as singletons. The length of the CDR3 is 16 residues. Germline V CDR1 and CDR2: MNHEY, SVGEGT. V lost 6 bases, J lost 1 base, and 9 bases stayed unmatched. The sample consisted of PBMCs, taken before TCRalphabeta/CD19-depleted stem cell transplant. The V gene is TRBV6-2 or TRBV6-3, the J gene TRBJ2-5; 9 nucleotides align to TRBD2. This receptor was identified in a girl less than two years old with combined immunodeficiency, due to receive a stem cell transplant. CDR3 coding DNA: TGTGCCAGCAGACGTCCGGGACTAGCACTCCAAGAGACCCAGTACTTC. Translating it yields CASRRPGLALQETQYF.